This T cell receptor (beta chain) was captured by sequencing in a study of cytomegalovirus exposure and HLA in healthy donors (TCRdb year 2017). Background on the whole study: An earlier analysis of 587 of the donors reported 276 Gb of sequence data and around 100 million unique TCR beta sequences obtained from some 200 million T cells. A separate validation cohort of 100 to 150 different subjects was used in addition to the approximately 640-subject first cohort. The later analysis used no new phenotypic data to find candidate immune exposures, relying instead on TCR beta sequences and their occurrence across donors. Among the roughly 410 genotyped donors, approximately 82% belonged to the genetic ancestry cluster associated with self-reported Caucasian donors. To study patterns of TCR occurrence, a later analysis re-analyzed previously published TCR beta repertoires from more than 550 donors and added high-resolution HLA genotyping. Across 300 to 500 genotyped donors of the cohort, an average of approximately 200,000 unique TCR beta nucleotide sequences per donor were sequenced, and around 19% of those sequences were non-productive. Typing coverage differed by locus: A, B, C, DRB1 and DQB1 were typed in roughly 629-640 donors, DQA1 in 500 to 550, DPA1 in approximately 600, and DPB1 in 450 to 490. Alongside the repertoire data, information on donor age, sex, ethnicity and CMV serostatus was compiled. A later genetic analysis took genome-wide SNP genotypes for about three fifths of the roughly 670 donors and used that subset as a discovery cohort. HLA typing covered class I and class II loci at four-digit resolution. All discovery cohort repertoires had been generated on a single sequencing platform. An earlier analysis of roughly 600 of the donors used high-throughput TCR beta sequencing to judge whether each TCR beta V gene segment behaved as functional or pseudogenic. A few DR-DQ haplotypes were treated as single units for association and clustering because of strong linkage in the cohort. The study combined high-throughput TCR immunosequencing, statistical association of individual TCRs with disease status, and machine learning to predict cytomegalovirus infection status. Roughly 300 gigabases of sequencing data and 70 million to 85 million unique TCR sequences were included in an early release covering about 620 HLA-typed donors. The study aimed to test whether signatures of past pathogen exposure could be identified by cataloging public T cell receptors. The T cell repertoires of roughly 660 subjects were profiled by immunosequencing and related to cytomegalovirus serostatus.

The cohort comprised 666 healthy bone marrow donors. At the time of sampling, all cohort members were nominally healthy, though unrecorded immune exposures were likely present. The donor tested CMV seronegative and was one of the 352 seronegative cohort members. A peripheral blood sample was provided by each donor, and peripheral blood mononuclear cells were used for TCR beta sequencing. The Qiagen DNeasy Blood Extraction Kit was used to extract genomic DNA from the blood cell samples. Points the paper makes about the study in general: When HLA alleles, especially DR and DQ, strongly co-occurred, TCR associations were difficult to assign to individual alleles. A cluster of highly shared sequence variants was judged likely to be a technical artifact of the sequencing pipeline. A further reported finding was that TCR beta sequences accurately predicted the HLA-A and HLA-B alleles for most subjects in the first cohort. Because some donors lacked HLA typing at each locus, the association tests relied only on the typed subset. Correlated functional status among segregating V segments might reflect linkage disequilibrium, but an unknown experimental factor could not be ruled out. In both the original and validation cohorts, the classifier was reported to diagnose cytomegalovirus status with high specificity and sensitivity. According to a later analysis, parvovirus B19, influenza, CMV and Epstein-Barr virus appeared linked to several top co-occurrence clusters. Most TCR sequences were observed very rarely across donors, whereas some public TCRs were present in many individuals. Because counts were too low, seventeen rarely observed V segments, including chromosome 9 orphons, were excluded from the earlier analysis of 500 to 700 of the donors. A later genetic analysis reported fewer N-insertions in productive TCRs among donors in an Asian-associated ancestry cluster than the roughly 700-donor mean. In the study, 164 TCR beta chains were listed as associated with cytomegalovirus. In a later analysis, HLA-associated TCR beta chains were found to be more clonally expanded and to have lower generation probabilities than equally common non-associated chains. In an earlier analysis of some 500 of the donors, most TCR beta V segments appeared in productive rearrangements about 87% or about 30% of the time, broadly matching IMGT annotations. Roughly uniform sequencing depth across donors was assumed in presence/absence analyses, although this assumption may not hold. A later genetic analysis associated a missense DCLRE1C variant with V-gene and J-gene trimming of TCR beta chains, and an independent cohort replicated the association. In a later analysis, 16,951 TCR beta sequences were associated with specific HLA alleles at a false discovery rate of 0.05. In this cohort, only TCR beta chains were sequenced, and detectable features were limited by the absence of alpha or paired-chain data. A few of the identified cytomegalovirus-associated TCR beta chains were confirmed in vitro to be specific for cytomegalovirus antigens. In a later analysis, most CMV-associated TCR beta chains were found to appear HLA-restricted, with HLA associations seemingly driven largely by CMV exposure. CMV serostatus was the only immune exposure information available for the cohort. A later analysis found that TCR association rates varied across HLA loci, with DRB1 alleles showing the most associated TCRs and HLA-C alleles the fewest. The 87-base-pair reads could not distinguish some IMGT-functional V segments, including TRBV6-2 and TRBV6-3, so those segments were excluded. It was suggested by the authors that the approach could potentially be generalized to other disease states and immunological phenotypes.

V is shortened by 7 bases, J by 2 bases, and the region joining them spans 8 bases. There are 12 amino acids in the CDR3, from cysteine to phenylalanine inclusive. Only the CDR3 region is kept as DNA, spanning 36 bases read in frame from base 1. The CDR1 and CDR2 encoded by the germline V gene are SNHLY and FYNNEI. Libraries came from the immunoSEQ multiplex PCR assay. For the multiplex PCR, a mixture combining 60 forward primers for TCR Vbeta segments and 13 reverse primers for TCR Jbeta segments was used. The CDR3 region of rearranged TCR beta genes was amplified from genomic DNA with a multiplex PCR assay. The amplified TCR beta libraries were sequenced on the Illumina HiSeq System as 87-base-pair reads. The original methods were these. In a later analysis, some 80 million unique TCR beta chains were counted across the 690 or so repertoires, and roughly 11 million of these chains were shared by at least two donors. To remove PCR and sequencing errors, raw reads were error-corrected and collapsed into unique sequences using a nearest-neighbor algorithm that merged closely related sequences. CDR3 sequences were aligned to IMGT reference sequences to assign V, D and J gene segments. For a sequence to be retained, at least a six-nucleotide match to both a V gene segment and a J gene segment was required. A rearrangement counted as productive if the CDR3 had no stop codons and remained in frame with V and J, and every other rearrangement counted as non-productive. CDR3 was defined according to IMGT convention as the region running from the second conserved V-encoded cysteine to the conserved J-encoded phenylalanine. Sequences without an unambiguous match to a single V gene segment were excluded from the earlier analysis of a few hundred of the donors. In an earlier analysis of roughly 500 of the donors, V segments were called functional above 56.7% productive rearrangements and were called segregating when the between-donor standard deviation exceeded 5%. To diagnose cytomegalovirus status from the catalog of TCR beta chain sequences, a statistical classification framework was built. In a later analysis, V and J genes were assigned by comparing TCR nucleotide sequences against IMGT/GENE-DB human TR gene sequences. Using the TCRdist pipeline, a later analysis assigned CDR3 sequences along with most-parsimonious VDJ recombination scenarios. In a later analysis, each TCR beta chain was defined by its CDR3 amino acid sequence together with its V-gene family, and reads without a unique V-gene family were excluded. A later analysis removed several hundred highly shared, low-generation-probability nucleotide sequences to deal with suspected cross-contamination and a sequencing artifact. For each public chain, a later analysis derived a clonal expansion index from normalized ranks of inferred template counts within each repertoire. A later analysis computed generation probabilities with a VDJ recombination model fitted to out-of-frame rearrangements, and checked the results against IGoR. A later analysis scored TCR-TCR, TCR-HLA and TCR-CMV co-occurrence with hypergeometric tests, applying a repertoire-size bias correction to TCR pairs. In a later analysis, false discovery rates were estimated by permuting HLA or CMV assignments 20 times. In a later analysis, co-occurring TCRs were grouped with DBSCAN, and TCRdist sequence similarity was added when clustering was performed within HLA-allele-positive subsets. Repertoires with fewer than 30,000 or more than 120,000 public chains were left out of co-occurrence clustering, as were five repertoires with anomalous nucleotide sharing. The table was pulled from immuneACCESS by TCRdb, which kept in-frame rearrangements only. Such tables lose some clones; where checked, under half of the loss comes from unresolved V genes, and the rest has no known cause. V and J calls and clone size are as listed in that table; D and trimming were resolved from the DNA. In this sample the table shows some 130,000 clones, approximately 82% of which occur a single time. About 1.5% of the sample goes to the ten largest clones.

Worth noting for this clone: The specificity of this receptor is unknown. Base qualities are not provided; no much larger clone lies one nucleotide away.

Sequencing was carried out using PBMCs. The clonotype was recovered from a female donor in good health and CMV-seronegative. This chain is built from TRBV2 and TRBJ1-2; the D gene is unclear. Here the CDR3 is given as CASITENYGYTF. The bases are TGTGCCAGCATAACAGAGAACTATGGCTACACCTTC.